Listed here is a single T cell receptor (beta chain). Its target is not known. Repertoires were generated with immunoSEQ multiplex PCR, while TCRdb's copy carries only in-frame clones and drops some. The sample lists 20,000 or so clones; roughly 90% were seen once. The data originate from a study of graft-versus-host responses after intestinal transplantation. Overall study findings and caveats: GvH clones appeared in recipient marrow, some first in ileum or blood. Early post-transplant HvG declines showed an association with peak circulating GvH clone levels. Elevated graft-versus-host to host-versus-graft clonal ratios in allografts were recorded for patients with graft-donor T cell macrochimerism.

This CDR3 has 13 amino acids. Germline loops: CDR1 MNHNS, CDR2 SASEGT. Between the trimmed V and J ends, which lost 5 bases and 7 bases, there was a span of 11 bases. This rearrangement joins TRBV6-1 to TRBJ2-2; the D is unclear. The source is a human patient who received an intestinal transplant, so some T cells may come from the graft donor. The sample was PBMCs, taken approximately 56 weeks after transplant. CDR3 sequence (DNA): TGTGCCAGCAGTTTCGGGTTGGGCGGGGAGCTGTTTTTT. Encoded protein: CASSFGLGGELFF.